This T cell receptor beta chain was sequenced in a study of T cell repertoires in cytomegalovirus infection. Study as a whole: Public TCR beta signature analysis indicated the presence of both CMV infection and matching HLA type. Whole-study results and caveats: Using cumulative public TCR beta family frequency, the authors identified those who carried CMV together with the relevant HLA.

This clonotype occurred a few times. Its antigen is not identified. TCRdb itself ran the reads through MiXCR, one entry per CDR3 protein. The top ten clones hold 15% to 20% of a sample with around 540,000 distinct CDR3 sequences, roughly a third of them seen once. This material consisted of cultured PBMCs, taken from culture after CMV antigen stimulation. The sequence came from a human donor in good health (CMV status not recorded). Some clones in this sample may be carry-over from other donors' samples.

The DNA for the CDR3 is TGCGCCAGCAGCCCTGGGACTAGGGAGGGGGAGCAGTTCTTC. Translated: CASSPGTREGEQFF. This chain links TRBV5-1 with TRBJ2-1; 8 bases map to TRBD2. The germline V gene encodes CDR1 SGHRS and CDR2 YFSETQ. With 4 bases clipped from V and 10 bases from J, the junction kept 10 bases outside the gene matches. CDR3 length equals 14 residues.